Presented here are 8 T cell receptor beta chains from one specimen sequenced in a study of shared clonotypes between healthy human individuals (dated by TCRdb to 2020 to 2022). Libraries were made using the immunoSEQ multiplex PCR assay. As stored in TCRdb, this immuneACCESS dataset retains in-frame rearrangements with V and J assigned. A fraction of the clones does not appear; measured against another copy, unresolved V genes explain less than half of the discrepancy, and the remainder lacks a known reason. The sample data list roughly 640,000 clones, and about 96% of these were observed just once. The top ten clonotypes cover 0.055% to 0.07% of the sample. Sequencing was carried out using naive CD4+ T cells sorted from blood. The meaning of the sample's cell subset or site label: CD45RA+ positively selected. These receptors were collected from a woman aged 25 to 39 in good health.

This clone has just one count. This chain joins TRBV5-1 and TRBJ2-7, with TRBD2 matching 9 bases. The V and J ends lost 2 bases and 6 bases, in that order; junction bases with no gene match: 9. There are 15 residues in the CDR3. Germline CDR1 SGHRS, CDR2 YFSETQ. The CDR3 nucleotides are TGCGCCAGCAGCTTTTCGCCTAGCGGGATACTCGAGCAGTACTTC. Translating gives CASSFSPSGILEQYF.

The V gene is TRBV5-1, the J gene TRBJ2-7; D tentatively fits TRBD1 or TRBD2 (7 bases each). V was shortened by 2 bases and J by 5 bases, with 11 bases between the two germline ends. Per germline, CDR1 SGHRS and CDR2 YFSETQ. This CDR3 contains 13 residues. CDR3 bases: TGCGCCAGCAGCTTTCAGGGGGGGCACGAGCAGTACTTC. Amino acids: CASSFQGGHEQYF.

This clone was observed once. The chain couples TRBV11-3 to TRBJ1-3; D gene ambiguous. With 3 bases removed from V and 3 bases from J, the gap between germline ends came to 12 bases. This CDR3 has 15 amino acids. Germline CDR1 is SGHNT and CDR2 is YENEEA. This CDR3 reads CASSFVSVGGNTIYF. CDR3 DNA sequence: TGTGCCAGCAGCTTCGTTAGCGTGGGTGGAAACACCATATATTTT. Filled out from reference TRBV11-3 and TRBJ1-3, the complete variable domain reads EAGVVQSPRYKIIEKKQPVAFWCNPISGHNTLYWYLQNLGQGPELLIRYENEEAVDDSQLPKDRFSAERLKGVDSTLKIQPAELGDSAVYLCASSFVSVGGNTIYFGEGSWLTVV.

The V gene is TRBV2, the J gene TRBJ1-2, with D possibly TRBD1 on 5 matching bases. Germline lookup yields CDR1 SNHLY and CDR2 FYNNEI. The CDR3 covers 14 residues. Trimming stripped 4 bases from V and 6 bases from J, with 15 bases between. The CDR3, as DNA: TGTGCCAGCAGTGGGGCAGGGAAAAGGCATGGCTACACCTTC. Translation: CASSGAGKRHGYTF.

This chain links TRBV2 with TRBJ1-4; 7 bases agree with TRBD1. V lost 10 bases and J lost 0; bases outside the gene matches: 8. CDR1 SNHLY and CDR2 FYNNEI come from the germline V gene. The CDR3 extends over 15 amino acids. CDR3 sequence (DNA): TGTGCCACAGACAGGGAAGAGACAACTAATGAAAAACTGTTTTTT. This translates into CATDREETTNEKLFF.

Concerning this clone itself: The same CDR3 arises from other DNA sequences in this sample as well. The V call is TRBV5-4, the J call TRBJ2-5; no definite D call. This CDR3 is 12 amino acids long. V was pared by 2 bases and J by 2 bases, with 4 bases between. The germline V gene encodes CDR1 SGHNT and CDR2 YYREEE (reference sequence). As DNA, the CDR3 is TGTGCCAGCAGCTTACCGCAAGAGACCCAGTACTTC. It codes for CASSLPQETQYF.

The V gene is TRBV27, the J gene TRBJ2-7; D is possibly TRBD2 (6 bases). V shed 3 bases and J shed 2 bases, with 8 bases lying between them. This CDR3 comprises 13 residues. Germline assignment: CDR1 MNHEY and CDR2 SMNVEV (reference sequence). CDR3 protein: CASSFAGPYEQYF. The CDR3 DNA follows: TGTGCCAGCAGTTTTGCGGGGCCCTACGAGCAGTACTTC.

The chain is built from TRBV28 and TRBJ2-5; TRBD2 might be the D (5 bases). Germline lookup yields CDR1 MDHEN and CDR2 SYDVKM. This CDR3 is 15 amino acids long. V shed 2 bases and J shed 0 bases, with 10 bases lying between them. This CDR3 reads CASSLAGKDQETQYF. Written as DNA, the CDR3 is TGTGCCAGCAGTTTAGCGGGCAAGGACCAAGAGACCCAGTACTTC.